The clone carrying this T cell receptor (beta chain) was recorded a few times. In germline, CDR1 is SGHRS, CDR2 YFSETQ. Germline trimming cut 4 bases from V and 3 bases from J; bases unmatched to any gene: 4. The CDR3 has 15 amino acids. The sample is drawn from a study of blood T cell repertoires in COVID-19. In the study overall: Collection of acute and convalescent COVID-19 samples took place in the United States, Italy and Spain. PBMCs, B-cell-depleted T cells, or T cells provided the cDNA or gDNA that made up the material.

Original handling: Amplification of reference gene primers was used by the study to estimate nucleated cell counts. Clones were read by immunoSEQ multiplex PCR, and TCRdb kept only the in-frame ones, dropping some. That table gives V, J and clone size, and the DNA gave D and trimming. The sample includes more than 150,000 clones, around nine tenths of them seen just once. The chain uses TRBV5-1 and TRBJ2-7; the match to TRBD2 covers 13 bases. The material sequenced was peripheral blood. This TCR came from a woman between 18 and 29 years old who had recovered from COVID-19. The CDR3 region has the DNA TGCGCCAGCAGCAAGGGACTAGCGGGAAACTACGAGCAGTACGTC. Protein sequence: CASSKGLAGNYEQYV.